This T cell receptor (beta chain) was found in a study of blood T cell repertoires in COVID-19. The protocol was immunoSEQ multiplex PCR, while the TCRdb copy is restricted to in-frame clones and leaves out a portion. The data contain under 300,000 clones, 89% of them singletons. V gave up 8 bases and J gave up 8 bases; unmatched junction bases: 3. The length of the CDR3 is 11 residues. The V gene's germline CDR1 is GTSNPN and CDR2 SVGIG (reference sequence). Material: peripheral blood. The sequence was obtained from a man aged 45-60 years with acute or convalescent COVID-19. V is TRBV30 and J is TRBJ1-3; 10 nucleotides line up with TRBD1. In nucleotides, the CDR3 is TGTGCCAGAGGACAGGGGGACACCATATATTTT. Translated, it gives CARGQGDTIYF.